This T cell receptor (beta chain) came from a study of human T cells and chemical hapten exposure. Time point indicated: patch test 1, 2 weeks after DPC sensitization. The treatment here: therapeutic diphenylcyclopropenone sensitization with weekly scalp DPC. CDR1 and CDR2 (germline): SEHNR, FQNEAQ (reference sequence). The CDR3 is made up of 17 amino acids. The V gene end was trimmed by 2 bases and the J gene end by 6 bases; junction bases not matched to a gene: 9. Via MiXCR, TCRdb re-called the RACE reads, giving one row per CDR3 protein. The sample contains some 200,000 distinct CDR3 sequences, 20% to 25% of which appear only once.

The sequence derives from a woman in her 50s with alopecia areata. Some clones in this sample may be carry-over from other donors' samples. The source was whole blood, collected in connection with sensitization to the hapten diphenylcyclopropenone (DPC). The chain links TRBV7-9 to TRBJ2-2; TRBD2 matches 10 bases. CDR3 amino acids: CASSLTLAGGTPGELFF. CDR3 sequence (DNA): TGTGCCAGCAGCTTAACCTTAGCGGGAGGAACCCCCGGGGAGCTGTTTTTT.